Listed here are 31 T cell receptor beta chains from one sample, sequenced in a study of blood T cell repertoires in COVID-19. Data came from immunoSEQ multiplex PCR; TCRdb stores just in-frame clones and leaves some out. The table records roughly 200,000 clones, about nine tenths of them present only once. The sample consisted of PBMCs or T cells enriched from blood (not recorded which). Every receptor here comes from a woman in her twenties or thirties who had recovered from COVID-19.

This rearrangement joins TRBV5-1 to TRBJ2-5; 9 positions match TRBD1. Germline lookup yields CDR1 SGHRS and CDR2 YFSETQ. The junction had 4 bases not matched to a gene; V was cut back by 2 bases and J by 5 bases. The CDR3 sequence is 14 residues long. The CDR3 sequence is CASSLQGAGETQYF. The DNA of the CDR3 is TGCGCCAGCAGCTTACAGGGGGCTGGGGAGACCCAGTACTTC.

The chain combines TRBV19 with TRBJ2-1; possibly TRBD1 for D (5 bases). The CDR3 runs to 14 residues. Trimming took 0 bases from V and 6 from J, leaving 9 bases between them. Germline CDR1 LNHDA, CDR2 SQIVND (reference sequence). The CDR3 is CASSIDSRANEQFF. The CDR3 DNA reads TGTGCCAGTAGTATAGATTCCAGGGCCAATGAGCAGTTCTTC.

V usage is TRBV7-2 and J usage is TRBJ2-5; TRBD1 is a possible D gene (5 bases). This CDR3 region has 14 residues. V was pared by 2 bases and J by 3 bases, with 10 bases between. Germline values: CDR1 SGHTA, CDR2 FQGNSA. The CDR3 region has the DNA TGTGCCAGCAGCTTACTCGGCAGGGAAGAGACCCAGTACTTC. Residues: CASSLLGREETQYF.

The DNA of the CDR3 is TGTGCCAGCAGCTTGGGACAGCAAGAGACCCAGTACTTC. This sequence encodes CASSLGQQETQYF. V usage is TRBV7-3 and J usage is TRBJ2-5, with 7 nucleotides matching TRBD1. CDR1 is SGHTA and CDR2 is FQGTGA in the germline V gene. V was clipped by 3 bases and J by 2 bases; unmatched bases: 0. This CDR3 region has 13 residues.

V usage is TRBV19 and J usage is TRBJ1-4; tentative D call: TRBD1 (6 bases). The CDR3 loop spans 16 amino acids. CDR1 and CDR2 from the germline V gene are LNHDA and SQIVND (reference sequence). V shed 7 bases and J shed 2 bases, with 17 bases lying between them. CDR3 nucleotides: TGTGCCAGTACCAATAGGGGGAAGGGCACTAATGAAAAACTGTTTTTT. Amino acid sequence: CASTNRGKGTNEKLFF. Full variable domain (rest looked up from reference TRBV19 and TRBJ1-4): DGGITQSPKYLFRKEGQNVTLSCEQNLNHDAMYWYRQDPGQGLRLIYYSQIVNDFQKGDIAEGYSVSREKKESFPLTVTSAQKNPTAFYLCASTNRGKGTNEKLFFGSGTQLSVL.

V usage is TRBV3-1 (or the pseudogene TRBV3-2) and J usage is TRBJ2-3, with TRBD2 matching over 10 bases. Germline assignment: CDR1 LGHDT and CDR2 YNNKEL (reference sequence). The CDR3 contains 15 residues. V shed 2 bases, J shed 4 bases, and the junction held 3 bases outside the gene matches. CDR3 residues: CASSQSGGAADTQYF. Written as DNA, the CDR3 is TGTGCCAGCAGCCAAAGCGGGGGGGCGGCAGATACGCAGTATTTT.

V gene TRBV19 combines with J gene TRBJ1-1, with a tentative D call TRBD1 (5 bases). V was clipped by 7 bases and J by 7 bases, with 19 bases between them. The V gene's germline CDR1 is LNHDA and CDR2 SQIVND (reference sequence). CDR3 length: 14 residues. The CDR3, as DNA: TGTGCCAGTACCCTTGCCAGGGAGGAGATTGAAGCTTTCTTT. It encodes CASTLAREEIEAFF. Full variable domain (outside the CDR3, taken from reference TRBV19 and TRBJ1-1): DGGITQSPKYLFRKEGQNVTLSCEQNLNHDAMYWYRQDPGQGLRLIYYSQIVNDFQKGDIAEGYSVSREKKESFPLTVTSAQKNPTAFYLCASTLAREEIEAFFGQGTRLTVV.

The rearrangement links TRBV6-5 to TRBJ2-5; D possibly corresponds to TRBD2 (5 bases). Germline CDR1 reads MNHEY; CDR2 reads SVGAGI. Trimming took 5 bases from V and 3 from J, leaving 16 bases between them. The CDR3 is 15 amino acids. The CDR3, as DNA: TGTGCCAGCAGTCTACTAGGGCCAGAAGAAGAGACCCAGTACTTC. Encoded protein: CASSLLGPEEETQYF.

The chain joins TRBV6-4 to TRBJ2-2; no clear D gene. V lost 4 bases and J 3 bases, leaving 6 bases between the germline ends. This CDR3 has 13 amino acids. CDR1 is MRHNA, CDR2 SNTAGT, per germline. The CDR3 here is CASSGRDTGELFF. The DNA of the CDR3 is TGTGCCAGCAGTGGCCGGGACACCGGGGAGCTGTTTTTT.

This chain joins TRBV7-9 and TRBJ1-4; a possible D gene is TRBD1 (6 bases). Germline V gives CDR1 SEHNR, CDR2 FQNEAQ (reference sequence). Trimming shortened V by 4 bases and J by 5 bases, and 14 bases separated the two germline ends. CDR3 size: 15 residues. In DNA, the CDR3 is TGTGCCAGCAGCTCAGGGGACCGACGAAATGAAAAACTGTTTTTT. This codes for CASSSGDRRNEKLFF.

Only one count was recorded for this clone. This chain connects TRBV3-1 (or the pseudogene TRBV3-2) to TRBJ1-3; D not resolved. Germline V lookup: CDR1 LGHDT, CDR2 YNNKEL (reference sequence). V was pared by 3 bases and J by 3 bases, with 15 bases between. The CDR3 runs to 16 residues. In DNA, the CDR3 is TGTGCCAGCAGCCAGGCTCGTTGCGAGGATGGAAACACCATATATTTT. Translating it yields CASSQARCEDGNTIYF.

The chain couples TRBV4-3 to TRBJ1-6; TRBD1 aligns across 7 bases. The V and J ends lost 4 bases and 8 bases, in that order; junction bases with no gene match: 2. The CDR3 covers 13 residues. Germline V gene data show CDR1 as LGHNA and CDR2 as YSLEER. This CDR3 is CASSRQGDSPLHF. CDR3 bases: TGCGCCAGCAGCCGACAGGGAGATTCACCCCTCCACTTT.

This chain uses TRBV13 with TRBJ1-1; D not certain. The V gene's germline CDR1 is PRHDT and CDR2 FYEKMQ (reference sequence). The CDR3 has 12 residues. Trimming took 2 bases from V and 4 from J, leaving 5 bases between them. The CDR3 spells CASSLSGTEAFF. The DNA of the CDR3 is TGTGCCAGCAGCTTATCGGGCACTGAAGCTTTCTTT.

The chain uses TRBV4-3 and TRBJ1-1; TRBD1 matches 8 bases. CDR1 and CDR2 (germline): LGHNA, YSLEER. V lost 2 bases, J lost 1 base, and 6 bases stayed unmatched. This CDR3 contains 16 residues. CDR3 region: CASSQIPGTGNTEAFF. In nucleotides, the CDR3 is TGCGCCAGCAGCCAAATCCCGGGGACAGGGAACACTGAAGCTTTCTTT.

This chain links TRBV6-2 or TRBV6-3 with TRBJ1-1; D remains ambiguous. The CDR3 consists of 14 residues. With 2 bases removed from V and 2 bases from J, the gap between germline ends came to 9 bases. Germline values: CDR1 MNHEY, CDR2 SVGEGT. The CDR3 DNA is TGTGCCAGCAGTTACCCAGGATTAAACACTGAAGCTTTCTTT. Residues: CASSYPGLNTEAFF.

The chain carries TRBV6-5 and TRBJ1-1; D is possibly TRBD1 (5 bases). V dropped 5 bases and J dropped 3 bases, with 16 bases sitting between them. Germline CDR1 reads MNHEY; CDR2 reads SVGAGI. This CDR3 is 15 amino acids long. CDR3 in amino acids: CASSRIDSRDTEAFF. In nucleotides, the CDR3 is TGTGCCAGCAGTAGAATTGACAGCCGGGACACTGAAGCTTTCTTT.

The rearrangement uses TRBV29-1 and TRBJ2-3, with 9 bases lining up with TRBD2. The germline V gene has CDR1 SQVTM and CDR2 ANQGSEA. The CDR3 has 14 residues. V trimming: 1 base; J trimming: 1 base; junction bases outside the gene matches: 0. The CDR3 sequence is CSVEVAGGTDTQYF. The CDR3 coding sequence is TGCAGCGTTGAAGTAGCGGGGGGCACAGATACGCAGTATTTT.

The chain links TRBV5-4 to TRBJ2-7; D gene ambiguous. Trimming cost V 0 bases and J 4 bases, with 11 bases left between them. The CDR3 is 14 residues long. Per germline, CDR1 SGHNT and CDR2 YYREEE (reference sequence). CDR3 sequence reads: CASSLDAVSYEQYF. CDR3 DNA: TGTGCCAGCAGCTTGGACGCGGTTAGTTACGAGCAGTACTTC.

The rearrangement joins TRBV7-8 to TRBJ1-3, with D possibly being TRBD1 (5 bases). Trimming cost V 2 bases and J 3 bases, with 8 bases left between them. This CDR3 comprises 14 residues. In germline, CDR1 is SGHVS, CDR2 FQNEAQ. In nucleotides, the CDR3 is TGTGCCAGCAGCTTACCAGGGTATGGAAACACCATATATTTT. It specifies CASSLPGYGNTIYF.

This clone has more than one count but fewer than ten. CDR3 nucleotides: TGTGCCAGCAGCTACAGGGAAACCGGGGAGCTGTTTTTT. Protein sequence: CASSYRETGELFF. J is TRBJ2-2 and V is TRBV7-2; weak D call: TRBD1 (6 bases). Trimming pared 4 bases from V and 5 bases from J, leaving 8 bases between. The germline CDR1 and CDR2 sequences are SGHTA and FQGNSA. CDR3 length equals 13 residues. Combining the CDR3 with reference TRBV7-2 and TRBJ2-2 gives the whole variable domain GAGVSQSPSNKVTEKGKDVELRCDPISGHTALYWYRQSLGQGLEFLIYFQGNSAPDKSGLPSDRFSAERTGGSVSTLTIQRTQQEDSAVYLCASSYRETGELFFGEGSRLTVL.

The chain links TRBV7-9 to TRBJ2-1, with 7 bases that match TRBD1. V lost 3 bases to trimming and J lost 4 bases; unmatched junction nucleotides: 3. Germline assignment: CDR1 SEHNR and CDR2 FQNEAQ (reference sequence). The CDR3 is 14 residues long. CDR3 in amino acids: CASSFRDRYNEQFF. For the CDR3, the DNA is TGTGCCAGCAGCTTCCGGGACAGATACAATGAGCAGTTCTTC.

The J gene is TRBJ2-2, the V gene TRBV4-3; TRBD1 matches at 7 bases. Germline trimming cut 1 base from V and 10 bases from J; bases unmatched to any gene: 3. Germline values: CDR1 LGHNA, CDR2 YSLEER. The CDR3 runs 13 residues. The CDR3 protein is CASSQADREELFF. The CDR3 nucleotides read TGCGCCAGCAGCCAAGCAGACAGGGAGGAGCTGTTTTTT.

The chain carries TRBV3-1 (or the pseudogene TRBV3-2) and TRBJ1-2, with TRBD1 matching 7 bases. This CDR3 region has 15 residues. The trim removed 1 base at V and 8 bases at J, leaving 10 bases unmatched. Germline V gene lookup returns CDR1 LGHDT and CDR2 YNNKEL (reference sequence). The CDR3: CASSQARGMLGGYTF. In nucleotides, the CDR3 is TGTGCCAGCAGCCAAGCCAGGGGGATGCTAGGCGGCTACACCTTC.

V is TRBV5-4 and J is TRBJ1-1; 9 nucleotides align to TRBD1. The CDR3 consists of 16 residues. After removal of 4 bases from V and 11 bases from J, the junction contained 18 bases not matched to a gene. Per germline, CDR1 SGHNT and CDR2 YYREEE (reference sequence). CDR3 residues: CASSPTGGQGRLGAFF. The CDR3, as DNA: TGTGCCAGCAGCCCTACGGGTGGACAGGGGCGCCTTGGTGCTTTCTTT.

CDR3 in DNA: TGTGCCAGTGGAGACAGGGACAATCAGCCCCAGCATTTT. It translates to CASGDRDNQPQHF. This chain links TRBV19 with TRBJ1-5; 7 bases agree with TRBD1. V lost 8 bases, J lost 3 bases, and 4 bases stayed unmatched. The CDR3 contains 13 residues. The germline V gene has CDR1 LNHDA and CDR2 SQIVND (reference sequence).

The rearrangement links TRBV3-1 (or the pseudogene TRBV3-2) to TRBJ1-3; possible D gene TRBD1, 5 bases. The germline V and J ends were trimmed by 1 base and 1 base, with 8 bases remaining between them. The CDR3 runs to 15 residues. CDR1 LGHDT and CDR2 YNNKEL come from the germline V gene (reference sequence). The CDR3 bases are TGTGCCAGCAGCCAAGTAGCAGGGTCTGGAAACACCATATATTTT. This sequence encodes CASSQVAGSGNTIYF.

This chain links TRBV7-9 with TRBJ2-2; TRBD2 might be the D (6 bases). The CDR3 has 17 residues. CDR1 is SEHNR and CDR2 is FQNEAQ in the germline V gene (reference sequence). V shed 5 bases and J shed 1 base, with 17 bases lying between them. DNA of the CDR3: TGTGCCAGCAGCCCGCCCAGTTTGCGGGGGAACACCGGGGAGCTGTTTTTT. This codes for CASSPPSLRGNTGELFF.

The V and J genes are TRBV5-1 and TRBJ2-5, with 10 bases lining up with TRBD1. The CDR3 is 16 residues long. Germline values: CDR1 SGHRS, CDR2 YFSETQ. The V and J ends lost 3 bases and 4 bases, in that order; junction bases with no gene match: 9. The CDR3 loop is CASSSQTGGFAETQYF. The CDR3 DNA follows: TGCGCCAGCAGCTCTCAGACAGGGGGCTTCGCAGAGACCCAGTACTTC.

The chain couples TRBV7-2 to TRBJ2-6; 8 bases match TRBD2. Germline V gives CDR1 SGHTA, CDR2 FQGNSA. V lost 3 bases to trimming and J lost 0 bases; unmatched junction nucleotides: 4. The CDR3 has 17 residues. CDR3 coding DNA: TGTGCCAGCAGCTTGGCGGGGGGTGTCTCTGGGGCCAACGTCCTGACTTTC. It encodes CASSLAGGVSGANVLTF.

A single count supports this clone. V usage is TRBV19 and J usage is TRBJ1-4; 7 bases map to TRBD1. Trimming cost V 7 bases and J 7 bases; bases outside gene matches: 9. Looked up from germline, CDR1 is LNHDA and CDR2 is SQIVND (reference sequence). CDR3 length equals 14 residues. DNA for the CDR3: TGTGCCAGTATGGACAGGCCCTTAGGTGAAAAACTGTTTTTT. It encodes CASMDRPLGEKLFF. Full variable domain (rest looked up from reference TRBV19 and TRBJ1-4): DGGITQSPKYLFRKEGQNVTLSCEQNLNHDAMYWYRQDPGQGLRLIYYSQIVNDFQKGDIAEGYSVSREKKESFPLTVTSAQKNPTAFYLCASMDRPLGEKLFFGSGTQLSVL.

V and J are TRBV11-1 and TRBJ1-2; a weak D match, TRBD1 (5 bases). In germline, CDR1 is SGHAT, CDR2 FQDESV (reference sequence). The CDR3 length is 14 residues. V lost 0 bases and J lost 4, with 9 bases in between. DNA for the CDR3: TGTGCCAGCAGCTTAGCGCAGGGCGGCTATGGCTACACCTTC. It encodes CASSLAQGGYGYTF.